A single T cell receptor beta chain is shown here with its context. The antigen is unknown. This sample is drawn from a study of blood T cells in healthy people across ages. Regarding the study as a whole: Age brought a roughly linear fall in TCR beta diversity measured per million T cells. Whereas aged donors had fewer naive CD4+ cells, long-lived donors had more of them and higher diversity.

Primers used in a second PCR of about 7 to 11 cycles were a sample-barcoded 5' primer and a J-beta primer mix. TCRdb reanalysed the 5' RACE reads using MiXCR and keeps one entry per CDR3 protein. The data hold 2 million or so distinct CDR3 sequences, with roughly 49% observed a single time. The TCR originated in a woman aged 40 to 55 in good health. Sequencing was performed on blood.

The CDR3 loop reads CSATIRSSYNSPLHF. In DNA, the CDR3 is TGCAGTGCTACCATACGGAGCTCCTATAATTCACCCCTCCACTTT. V is TRBV20-1 and J is TRBJ1-6; D ambiguous. V shed 4 bases and J shed 0 bases, with 10 bases lying between them. CDR1 and CDR2 from the germline V gene are DFQATT and SNEGSKA (reference sequence). CDR3 length equals 15 residues.